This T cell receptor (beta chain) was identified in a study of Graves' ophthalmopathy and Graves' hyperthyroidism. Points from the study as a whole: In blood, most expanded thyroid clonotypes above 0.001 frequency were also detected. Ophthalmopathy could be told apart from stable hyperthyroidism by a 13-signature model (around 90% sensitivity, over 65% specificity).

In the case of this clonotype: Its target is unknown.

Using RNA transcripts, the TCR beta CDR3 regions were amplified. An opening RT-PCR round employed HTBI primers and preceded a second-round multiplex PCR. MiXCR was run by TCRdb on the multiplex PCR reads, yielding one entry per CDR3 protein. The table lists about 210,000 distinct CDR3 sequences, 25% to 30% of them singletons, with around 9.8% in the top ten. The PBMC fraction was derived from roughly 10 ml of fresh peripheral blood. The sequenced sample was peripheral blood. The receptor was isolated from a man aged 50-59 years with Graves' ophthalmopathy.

CDR3 coding DNA: TGTGCCAGCAGCCAAGGGGCGAACAACGGAGACATTCAGTACTTC. It is translated as CASSQGANNGDIQYF. V gene TRBV4-2 combines with J gene TRBJ2-4; D is ambiguous. The germline CDR1 and CDR2 sequences are LGHNA and YNFKEQ. This CDR3 contains 15 residues. Trimming removed 1 base from V and 8 bases from J, with 15 bases in between.